This T cell receptor beta chain was documented in a study of blood T cell repertoires in COVID-19. Original methodology: Amplifying reference gene primers gave estimates of nucleated cell counts. Repertoires were generated with immunoSEQ multiplex PCR, while TCRdb's copy carries only in-frame clones and drops some. The DNA gave D and trimming, while V, J and clone size come from that table. The sample holds around 190,000 clones, roughly 79% seen once. This CDR3 is 15 amino acids long. V shed 1 base, J shed 7 bases, and the junction held 5 bases outside the gene matches. The germline V gene encodes CDR1 SEHNR and CDR2 FQNEAQ (reference sequence).

This receptor was taken from a woman in her 40s with COVID-19, enrolled during active disease. The rearrangement uses TRBV7-9 and TRBJ2-4; 9 nucleotides match TRBD2. Sequenced input: peripheral blood. DNA of the CDR3: TGTGCCAGCAGCTTAGAGGGACTAGCTGGGAACATTCAGTACTTC. This codes for CASSLEGLAGNIQYF.